Below, one T cell receptor beta chain is given with its context. Its target is not known. Described time point: pre-sensitization, week 0. Treatment meaning: therapeutic diphenylcyclopropenone sensitization with weekly scalp DPC. The V end lost 5 bases, the J end lost 7 bases, and 15 bases lay between the germline ends. The CDR3 consists of 13 residues. CDR1 SGHVS and CDR2 FNYEAQ come from the germline V gene. The source of the sample is a study of human T cells and chemical hapten exposure. About the study: Patches with 0.01% DPC went on the upper back, and the tests were read at 6 days. Small volume differences among pooled libraries mainly caused per-sample TCR yield variation. Study-level findings and limits: Patch test score rose with PT1 expanded TCRs, significant at 8, 16, 32, not 4.

MiXCR was run by TCRdb on the RACE reads, yielding one entry per CDR3 protein. The data contain 87,000 or so distinct CDR3 sequences, about 8.9% of them singletons. This receptor was obtained from a woman between 40 and 55 years old with alopecia areata. Some clones in this sample may be carry-over from other donors' samples. The sample in question was whole blood, obtained in connection with sensitization to the hapten diphenylcyclopropenone (DPC). V is TRBV7-6 and J is TRBJ2-7; D ambiguous. CDR3 nucleotides: TGTGCCAGCAGCCCGAACACACTGGGGGAGCAGTACTTC. It translates to CASSPNTLGEQYF.